This TCR beta chain was sequenced during a study of blood T cell repertoires in COVID-19. Original data processing: Amplification with reference gene primers provided the estimates of nucleated cell counts. Produced via immunoSEQ multiplex PCR; TCRdb's table is partial and in-frame only. V and J calls and clone size come straight from that table; D and trimming were deduced from the DNA. Of a few hundred thousand clones listed, about four fifths are singletons. CDR1 and CDR2 (germline): SGHRS, YFSETQ. The CDR3 runs to 12 residues. With 4 bases removed from V and 11 bases from J, the gap between germline ends came to 15 bases. This clone was seen only a few times.

The source of this sequence is a woman aged 55 to 70 with acute or convalescent COVID-19. The rearrangement links TRBV5-1 to TRBJ1-1; D might be TRBD1 (5 bases). Sequencing used peripheral blood. The CDR3 bases are TGCGCCAGCAGCCCGACGCCAGGGATGGCTTTCTTT. Protein: CASSPTPGMAFF. The full variable domain, its missing parts supplied by reference TRBV5-1 and TRBJ1-1, is KAGVTQTPRYLIKTRGQQVTLSCSPISGHRSVSWYQQTPGQGLQFLFEYFSETQRNKGNFPGRFSGRQFSNSRSEMNVSTLELGDSALYLCASSPTPGMAFFGQGTRLTVV.